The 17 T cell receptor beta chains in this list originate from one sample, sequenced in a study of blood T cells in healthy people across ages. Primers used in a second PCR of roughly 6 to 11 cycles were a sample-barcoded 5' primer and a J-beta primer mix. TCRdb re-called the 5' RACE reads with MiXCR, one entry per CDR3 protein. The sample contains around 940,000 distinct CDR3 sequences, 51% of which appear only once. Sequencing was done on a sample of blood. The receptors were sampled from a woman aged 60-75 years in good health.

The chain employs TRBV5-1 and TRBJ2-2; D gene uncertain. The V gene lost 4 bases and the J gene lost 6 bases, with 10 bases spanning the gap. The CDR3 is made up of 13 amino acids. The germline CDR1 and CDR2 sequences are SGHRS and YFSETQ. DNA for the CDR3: TGCGCCAGCAGCGTGAGGCCTGCCGGGGAGCTGTTTTTT. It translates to CASSVRPAGELFF.

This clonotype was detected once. CDR3 sequence reads: CASQLMGTSGSEQFF. Here the CDR3 DNA reads TGTGCCAGCCAGCTTATGGGGACTAGCGGGAGTGAGCAGTTCTTC. The chain is built from TRBV7-9 and TRBJ2-1; 14 nucleotides line up with TRBD2. V dropped 8 bases and J dropped 9; count of bases not matched to a gene: 9. CDR3 length: 15 residues. Germline values: CDR1 SEHNR, CDR2 FQNEAQ (reference sequence).

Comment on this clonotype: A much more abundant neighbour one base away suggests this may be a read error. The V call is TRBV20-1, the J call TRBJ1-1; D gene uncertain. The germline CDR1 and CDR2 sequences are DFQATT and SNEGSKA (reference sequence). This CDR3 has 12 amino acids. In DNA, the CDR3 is TGCACCACTGACTCTCGGGAGACTGGAGCTTTCTTT. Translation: CTTDSRETGAFF.

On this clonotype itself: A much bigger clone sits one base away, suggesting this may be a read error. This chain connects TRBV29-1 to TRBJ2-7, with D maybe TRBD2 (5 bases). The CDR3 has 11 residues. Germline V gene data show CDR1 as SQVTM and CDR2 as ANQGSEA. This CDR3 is CCVVRDYEQYF. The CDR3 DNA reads TGCTGCGTTGTGAGGGACTACGAGCAGTACTTC.

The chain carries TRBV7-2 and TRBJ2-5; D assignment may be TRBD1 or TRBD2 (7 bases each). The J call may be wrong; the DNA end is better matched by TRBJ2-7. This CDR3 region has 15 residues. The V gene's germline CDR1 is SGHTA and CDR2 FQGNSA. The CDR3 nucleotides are TGTGCCAGCAGCTGGGGGGGACAGACAAACTACGAGCAGTACTTC. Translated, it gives CASSWGGQTNYEQYF.

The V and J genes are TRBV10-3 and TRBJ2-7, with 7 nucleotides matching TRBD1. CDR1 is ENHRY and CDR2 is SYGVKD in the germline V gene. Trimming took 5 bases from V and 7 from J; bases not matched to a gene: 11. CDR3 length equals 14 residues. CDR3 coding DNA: TGTGCCATCAGTACCCGGGACAGAGTGACTGAGCAGTACTTC. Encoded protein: CAISTRDRVTEQYF.

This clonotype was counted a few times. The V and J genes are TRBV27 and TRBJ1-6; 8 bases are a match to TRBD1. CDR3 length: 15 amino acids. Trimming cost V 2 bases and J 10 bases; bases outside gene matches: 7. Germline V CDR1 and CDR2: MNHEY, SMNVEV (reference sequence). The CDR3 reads CASSLGQGERSPLHF. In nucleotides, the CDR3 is TGTGCCAGCAGTTTAGGACAGGGCGAGCGATCACCCCTCCACTTT.

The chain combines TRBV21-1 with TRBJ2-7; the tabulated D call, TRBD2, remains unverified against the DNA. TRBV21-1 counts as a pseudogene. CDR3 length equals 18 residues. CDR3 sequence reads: CASGNIGQGPSRQYEQYF. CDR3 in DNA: TGTGCCAGCGGCAATATCGGACAGGGGCCCTCCCGTCAATACGAGCAGTACTTC.

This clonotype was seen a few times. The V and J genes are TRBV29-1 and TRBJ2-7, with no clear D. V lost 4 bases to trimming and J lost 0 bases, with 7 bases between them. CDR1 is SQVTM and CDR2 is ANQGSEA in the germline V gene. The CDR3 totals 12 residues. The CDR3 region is CSVAGASYEQYF. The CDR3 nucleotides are TGCAGCGTTGCTGGCGCCTCCTACGAGCAGTACTTC.

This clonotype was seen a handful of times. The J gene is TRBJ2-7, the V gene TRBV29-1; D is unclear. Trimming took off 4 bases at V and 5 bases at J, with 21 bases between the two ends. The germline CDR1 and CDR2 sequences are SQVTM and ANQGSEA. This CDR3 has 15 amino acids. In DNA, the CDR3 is TGCAGCGTTGGGGCCTTAAAGGGTTCCGGCCACGAGCAGTACTTC. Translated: CSVGALKGSGHEQYF.

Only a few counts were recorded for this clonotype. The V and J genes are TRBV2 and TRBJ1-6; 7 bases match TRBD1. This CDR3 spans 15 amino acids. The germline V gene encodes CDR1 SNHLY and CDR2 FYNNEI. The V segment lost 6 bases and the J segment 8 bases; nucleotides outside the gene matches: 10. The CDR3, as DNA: TGTGCCAGCAGCAGAGAGGGACAGACGGATTCACCCCTCCACTTT. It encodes CASSREGQTDSPLHF.

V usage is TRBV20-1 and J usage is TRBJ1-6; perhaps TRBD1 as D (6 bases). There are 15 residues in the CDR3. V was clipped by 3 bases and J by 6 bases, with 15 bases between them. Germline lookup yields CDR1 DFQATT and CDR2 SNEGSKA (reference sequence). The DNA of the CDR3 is TGCAGTGCTAGTCACAGGGTGGAAGGTAATTCACCCCTCCACTTT. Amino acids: CSASHRVEGNSPLHF.

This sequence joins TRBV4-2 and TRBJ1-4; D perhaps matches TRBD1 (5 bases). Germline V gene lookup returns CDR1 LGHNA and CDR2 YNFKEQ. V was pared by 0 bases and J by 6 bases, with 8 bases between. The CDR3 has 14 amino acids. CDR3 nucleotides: TGTGCCAGCAGCCAAGATACCAGGGATGAAAAACTGTTTTTT. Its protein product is CASSQDTRDEKLFF.

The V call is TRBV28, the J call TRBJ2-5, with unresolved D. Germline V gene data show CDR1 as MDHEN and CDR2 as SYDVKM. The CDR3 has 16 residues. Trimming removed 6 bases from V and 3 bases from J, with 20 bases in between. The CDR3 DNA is TGTGCCAGCAGCACCCCCTCTAGTGGATCGAAAGAGACCCAGTACTTC. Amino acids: CASSTPSSGSKETQYF.

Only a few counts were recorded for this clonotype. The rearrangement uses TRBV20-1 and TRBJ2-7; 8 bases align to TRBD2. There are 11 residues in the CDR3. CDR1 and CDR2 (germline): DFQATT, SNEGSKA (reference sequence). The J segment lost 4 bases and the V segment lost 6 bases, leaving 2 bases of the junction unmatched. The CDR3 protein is CSAVAGYEQYF. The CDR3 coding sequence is TGCAGTGCAGTAGCGGGATACGAGCAGTACTTC.

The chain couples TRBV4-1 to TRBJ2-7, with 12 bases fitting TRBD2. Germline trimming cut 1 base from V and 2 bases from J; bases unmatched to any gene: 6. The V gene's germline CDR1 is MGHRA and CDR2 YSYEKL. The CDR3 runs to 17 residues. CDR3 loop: CASSQAPLAGGPYEQYF. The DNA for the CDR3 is TGCGCCAGCAGCCAAGCTCCCCTAGCGGGAGGGCCCTACGAGCAGTACTTC.

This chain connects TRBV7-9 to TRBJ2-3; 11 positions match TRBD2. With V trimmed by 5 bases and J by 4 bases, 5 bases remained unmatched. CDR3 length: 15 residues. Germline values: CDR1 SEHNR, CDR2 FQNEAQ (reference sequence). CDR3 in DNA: TGTGCCAGCAGCCGCGGGACTAGCGGTCCAGATACGCAGTATTTT. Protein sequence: CASSRGTSGPDTQYF.